The T cell receptor beta chain under discussion was sequenced for a study of low-dose radiotherapy and immunotherapy resistance in tumors. In the study overall: Participants in Cohort 2 were given 1 Gy per fraction every two weeks, for 13 Gy over 26 weeks. Nivolumab was given to patients as a 240 mg flat dose every two weeks, and ipilimumab at 1 mg/kg every six weeks. Both were delivered intravenously.

The CDR3 has 12 amino acids. Germline V gene data show CDR1 as SEHNR and CDR2 as FQNEAQ (reference sequence). V lost 1 base, J lost 12 bases, and 13 bases lay in between. Primers used for first-strand cDNA, a TRAV- and TRBV-specific set, covered both alpha and beta chains. The TCRs were subjected to amplification over 20 PCR cycles employing a constant-region primer in conjunction with a V-primer adapter. TCRdb reanalysed the reads using MiXCR and keeps one entry per CDR3 protein. The sample includes roughly 56,000 distinct CDR3 sequences, under 30% seen only once; the top ten take 6% to 8.5%. This clonotype was detected ten times or more. Noted time point: after trial treatment. Treatment noted: LDRT plus nivolumab, ipilimumab, low-dose cyclophosphamide and aspirin (RACIN trial). Donors received nivolumab, ipilimumab, aspirin, low-dose cyclophosphamide and low-dose radiotherapy.

V gene TRBV7-9 combines with J gene TRBJ2-7; D is ambiguous. Sequencing was performed on PBMCs, taken after low-dose radiotherapy plus immunotherapy. This TCR derives from a male donor with prostate cancer. The DNA of the CDR3 is TGTGCCAGCAGCTTAGACACAGCTCCGCGGTACTTC. It encodes CASSLDTAPRYF.